These T cell receptor beta chains were read from a single sample in a study of OX40 agonist ivuxolimab in advanced cancers. The assay was immunoSEQ multiplex PCR, and TCRdb's table has in-frame clones only and misses some. The sample includes fewer than 85,000 clones, approximately 87% of them seen just once. The source was CD4+ or CD8+ T cells sorted from blood, collected in a trial of the OX40 agonist ivuxolimab. The origin of the receptors is an adult with an advanced solid tumor such as melanoma, head and neck, liver or kidney cancer. The CDR3 runs from the conserved cysteine through the conserved F or W. A D gene is named only where the DNA matches it firmly. Clone size is not always given. Where it is, it says once, few, many or a class for expanded clones.

clone size	V gene	D gene	J gene	CDR3 DNA	CDR3 protein
few	TRBV2	TRBD1	TRBJ1-1	TGTGCCAGCATGGCAGGGGGCACTGAAGCTTTCTTT	CASMAGGTEAFF
NA	TRBV4-1	TRBD2	TRBJ2-1	TGCGCCAGCAGCCCTAGCGGGGGGTTCTACAATGAGCAGTTCTTC	CASSPSGGFYNEQFF
NA	TRBV29-1	NA	TRBJ1-5	TGCAGCACCACAGGGTTTTCTGACAATCAGCCCCAGCATTTT	CSTTGFSDNQPQHF
NA	TRBV19	NA	TRBJ1-2	TGTGCCAGTAGGCAGGAAGGGCATGGCTACACCTTC	CASRQEGHGYTF
NA	TRBV18	TRBD2	TRBJ2-3	TGTGCCAGCTCTGGGGCGACTAGCGCCCAACGAGATACGCAGTATTTT	CASSGATSAQRDTQYF
NA	TRBV7-8	TRBD1	TRBJ1-2	TGTGCCAGCAGCTTAGGGCGGACAGGGGGAAAATATGGCTACACCTTC	CASSLGRTGGKYGYTF
NA	TRBV7-2	TRBD1	TRBJ2-2	TGTGCCAGCAGGACCGGGACAGGGATGGGGGAGCTGTTTTTT	CASRTGTGMGELFF
NA	TRBV15	TRBD1	TRBJ1-4	TGTGCCACCAGCAGAGATTGGGACAGTAATGAAAAACTGTTTTTT	CATSRDWDSNEKLFF
NA	TRBV28	NA	TRBJ2-7	TGTGCCAGCAGGGATGGACAATCCTACGAGCAGTACTTC	CASRDGQSYEQYF
NA	TRBV10-2	NA	TRBJ1-2	TGCGCCAGCAGTGCACGGACTCCGCAATCCTATGGCTACACCTTC	CASSARTPQSYGYTF
NA	TRBV10-3	TRBD1	TRBJ1-1	TGTGCCATCAGGGGACAGACCAACACTGAAGCTTTCTTT	CAIRGQTNTEAFF
NA	TRBV5-1	TRBD1	TRBJ2-7	TGCGCCAGCAGCGTGGGACAGGGGTTCTACGAGCAGTACTTC	CASSVGQGFYEQYF
NA	TRBV6-6	NA	TRBJ1-1	TGTGCCAGCAGACTCCCCCGCACTGAAGCTTTCTTT	CASRLPRTEAFF
NA	TRBV9	NA	TRBJ2-1	TGTGCCAGCAGCGTCGGGGTCCTCAATGAGCAGTTCTTC	CASSVGVLNEQFF
NA	TRBV27	TRBD1	TRBJ1-4	TGTGCCAGCAGTTTATTATATGGCGGAGGGGGCACTAATGAAAAACTGTTTTTT	CASSLLYGGGGTNEKLFF
NA	TRBV2	TRBD1	TRBJ2-6	TGTGCCAGCAAATTGCCGGGACAGGGGGCCAATGGGGCCAACGTCCTGACTTTC	CASKLPGQGANGANVLTF
NA	TRBV5-1	NA	TRBJ2-1	TGCGCCAGCAGCTTTACAGAAAACTCCTACAATGAGCAGTTCTTC	CASSFTENSYNEQFF
NA	TRBV7-6	NA	TRBJ2-7	TGTGCCAGCAGCTTAAATCCCCCAGGGACCGAGCAGTACTTC	CASSLNPPGTEQYF
NA	TRBV15	NA	TRBJ1-2	TGTGCCACCAGCAGAGATAAGTCGAGGGGGGCCTATGGCTACACCTTC	CATSRDKSRGAYGYTF
once	TRBV18	TRBD1	TRBJ2-5	TGTGCCAGCTCAAGGGGACAGGGGGCCGAAGAGACCCAGTACTTC	CASSRGQGAEETQYF
NA	TRBV10-3	TRBD2	TRBJ2-3	TGTGCCATCAGCGCCGGCGGGGGGGCAGATACGCAGTATTTT	CAISAGGGADTQYF
NA	TRBV9	NA	TRBJ1-2	TGTGCCAGCAGCCAAGGGAACGGGATCTATGGCTACACCTTC	CASSQGNGIYGYTF
NA	TRBV2	TRBD1	TRBJ2-7	TGTGCCAGCGGTGAATTCAGGGGGTCCTCCTACGAGCAGTACTTC	CASGEFRGSSYEQYF